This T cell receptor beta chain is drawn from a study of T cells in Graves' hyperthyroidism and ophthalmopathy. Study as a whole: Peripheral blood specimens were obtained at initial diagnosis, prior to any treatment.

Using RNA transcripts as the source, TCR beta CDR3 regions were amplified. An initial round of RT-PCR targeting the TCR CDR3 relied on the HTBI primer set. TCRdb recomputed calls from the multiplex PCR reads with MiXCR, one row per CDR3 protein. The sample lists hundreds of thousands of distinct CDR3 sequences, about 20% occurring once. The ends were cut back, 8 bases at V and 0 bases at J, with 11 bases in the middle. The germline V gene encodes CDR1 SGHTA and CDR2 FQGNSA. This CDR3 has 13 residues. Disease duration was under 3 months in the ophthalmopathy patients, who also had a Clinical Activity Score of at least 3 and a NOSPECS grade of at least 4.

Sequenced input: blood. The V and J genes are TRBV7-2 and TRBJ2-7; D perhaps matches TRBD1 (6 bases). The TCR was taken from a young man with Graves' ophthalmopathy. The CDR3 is CASQQGSSYEQYF. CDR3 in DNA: TGTGCCAGCCAACAGGGATCCTCCTACGAGCAGTACTTC.